This TCR beta chain came from a study of blood T cell repertoires in COVID-19. This clone was seen just once. The junction departs from the called germline gene at one end, perhaps through a read error. This CDR3 contains 13 residues. Germline CDR1 reads LNHNV; CDR2 reads YYDKDF (reference sequence). Clones were sequenced by immunoSEQ multiplex PCR, and TCRdb holds only the in-frame ones, with some missing. Of 55,000 to 85,000 clones listed, about 88% are singletons. This TCR was sampled from a human donor in a cohort sampled during active COVID-19. Sequences were obtained from peripheral blood. The chain has TRBV15 and TRBJ2-3, with 9 bases matching TRBD2. CDR3 coding DNA: TGTGCCACCAGCAGAGATGTTAGCGGGGGCCGTCATTTT. Protein: CATSRDVSGGRHF.